The sequence of this T cell receptor beta chain was determined in a study of beta chain features in type 1 diabetes. Background on the study: In age, gender and cell yields, patients were similar to healthy donors. Findings and limits, study-wide: Researchers report that Type 1 diabetes patients had moderately but significantly shorter TCRB CDR3s across all four CD4+ subsets.

This CDR3 is 15 amino acids long. Germline CDR1 reads SQVTM; CDR2 reads ANQGSEA. Trimming took 5 bases from V and 8 from J; bases not matched to a gene: 14. The isolated RNA, all of it, was reverse transcribed, so expressed TCRB transcripts were what got sequenced. Average read counts of stem cell-like memory T cell samples were approximately 1 million. The assay was immunoSEQ multiplex PCR, and TCRdb's table has in-frame clones only and misses some. The sample lists around 99,000 clones; under 40% were seen once. To note about this clone: Its target is unknown.

CD45RO/CCR7/CD25/CD127/CD95/CD27 staining was used to isolate CD4+ naive, central memory, regulatory and stem cell-like memory cells by sorting. The source of this sequence is a woman aged 18-29 years in good health. The sequenced sample consisted of stem cell memory CD4+ T cells from blood. The rearrangement joins TRBV29-1 to TRBJ1-2; 10 bases map to TRBD1. DNA of the CDR3: TGCAGCGTTACCCATTGGGACAGGGGCTCGGGGGGCTACACCTTC. Its translation is CSVTHWDRGSGGYTF.